The rows below give T cell receptor beta chains drawn from one sample of a study of blood T cell repertoires in COVID-19. Assay used: immunoSEQ multiplex PCR; TCRdb lists only in-frame clones, some missing. The sample lists 210,000 or so clones, roughly 86% seen once, with roughly 7.6% in the top ten. The sequenced sample was peripheral blood. The receptors derive from a woman between 45 and 60 years old with active or convalescent COVID-19. The CDR3 runs from the conserved cysteine through the conserved F or W. A D gene is named only where the DNA matches it firmly. Only some rows state a clone size, as once, few, many or a class for expanded clones.

.	TRBV5-1	TRBD2	TRBJ2-1	TGCGCCAGCAGCTTGGTTACGGGGGAGGGTCAGAGGGAGCAGTTCTTC	CASSLVTGEGQREQFF
.	TRBV19	TRBD1	TRBJ1-4	TGTGCCAGTAGCACCGGGACAGGGGCTGAAAAACTGTTTTTT	CASSTGTGAEKLFF
.	TRBV7-9	TRBD1	TRBJ2-2	TGTGCCAGCAGCTGGATGACAGGGAAGTCAAACACCGGGGAGCTGTTTTTT	CASSWMTGKSNTGELFF
.	TRBV6-5	TRBD1	TRBJ1-2	TGTGCCAGCAGTACCCGGACAGGTTATGGCTACACCTTC	CASSTRTGYGYTF
.	TRBV27	.	TRBJ1-6	TGTGCCACCCAGGGACTGGGAAATTCACCCCTCCACTTT	CATQGLGNSPLHF
once	TRBV5-1	.	TRBJ1-2	TGCGCCAGCAGCGGGGCTGGCCCGCCCTATGGCTACACCTTC	CASSGAGPPYGYTF
.	TRBV28	.	TRBJ1-6	TGTGCCAGCAGTCGGTATAATTCACCCCTCCACTTT	CASSRYNSPLHF
.	TRBV7-2	.	TRBJ2-3	TGTGCCAGCAGCTCTGAACTAGCAGCTAGCACAGATACGCAGTATTTT	CASSSELAASTDTQYF
.	TRBV4-2	TRBD2	TRBJ2-1	TGTGCCAGCAGCCGTGACCCGACCGGCGGGGGGGACGACAATGAGCAGTTCTTC	CASSRDPTGGGDDNEQFF
.	TRBV3-1/TRBV3-2	TRBD2	TRBJ2-1	TGTGCCAGCAGCCGCGGGACTAGCGGGGGGGCCGGGAACAATGAGCAGTTCTTC	CASSRGTSGGAGNNEQFF
.	TRBV19	TRBD2	TRBJ2-3	TGTGCCAGTAGTGGGGGGGGAGCGGGAGCACCTAGCACAGATACGCAGTATTTT	CASSGGGAGAPSTDTQYF